This T cell receptor (beta chain) is from a study of T cell changes during pregnancy in multiple sclerosis. This table comes from immunoSEQ multiplex PCR, and its TCRdb copy is limited to in-frame clones, with some not included. The data show 40,000 to 50,000 clones, with approximately 94% seen just once and almost 4.5% held by the top ten. V was trimmed by 3 bases and J by 5 bases, leaving 25 bases between them. The CDR3 runs 18 residues. Germline V gene data show CDR1 as MGHDK and CDR2 as SYGVNS. The sequence came from a female donor with multiple sclerosis, enrolled in a pregnancy study. This rearrangement joins TRBV25-1 to TRBJ2-5, with D possibly being TRBD2 (5 bases). The source was CD8+ T cells from peripheral blood mononuclear cells, collected in the first trimester of pregnancy. CDR3 nucleotide sequence: TGTGCCAGCAGTGAGCCCTCGCTAGCTAGGCGAGGTGGTGAGACCCAGTACTTC. Its translation: CASSEPSLARRGGETQYF.